A selection of T cell receptor beta chains follows, all from one sample in a study of radiotherapy plus CTLA-4 blockade in lung cancer. Measured with immunoSEQ multiplex PCR; TCRdb has only the in-frame clones, and not every one. The sample records 95,000 to 150,000 clones, about 87% being singletons. Sequencing used peripheral blood, obtained from a patient treated with radiotherapy plus ipilimumab. These receptors were obtained from a human donor with non-small cell lung cancer that progressed on radiotherapy plus ipilimumab. CDR3s include the opening cysteine and the closing phenylalanine or tryptophan. Each record gives: D gene, clone size, V gene, J gene, CDR3 length, CDR3 DNA, CDR3 protein. The D gene is left open where the match is weak. Clone size is given for some rows only: seen once, a few or many times, or a class if the clone is expanded.

D: NA; size: once; V: TRBV4-2; J: TRBJ2-7; length: 15; DNA: TGTGCCAGCAGCCAACCCGACGGGACCCTCGGGGAGCAGTACTTC; CDR3: CASSQPDGTLGEQYF
D: TRBD1; size: NA; V: TRBV30; J: TRBJ1-5; length: 15; DNA: TGTGCCTGGACCCAAGGGACAGGGGGCAATCAGCCCCAGCATTTT; CDR3: CAWTQGTGGNQPQHF
D: NA; size: once; V: TRBV7-9; J: TRBJ2-3; length: 15; DNA: TGTGCCAGCAGCCTGCCGGGACCACTTTTTACTACGCAGTATTTT; CDR3: CASSLPGPLFTTQYF
D: NA; size: NA; V: TRBV10-1; J: TRBJ2-2; length: 16; DNA: TGCGCCAGCAGCCTCGTGGCTACCTTTAACACCGGGGAGCTGTTTTTT; CDR3: CASSLVATFNTGELFF
D: NA; size: NA; V: TRBV9; J: TRBJ2-1; length: 14; DNA: TGTGCCAGCAGCGCCACCCGACTGTACAATGAGCAGTTCTTC; CDR3: CASSATRLYNEQFF
D: TRBD2; size: NA; V: TRBV7-9; J: TRBJ2-7; length: 15; DNA: TGTGCCAGCAGTCCCCGAGCGGGAGGACAGTACGAGCAGTACTTC; CDR3: CASSPRAGGQYEQYF
D: NA; size: NA; V: TRBV30; J: TRBJ1-1; length: 12; DNA: TGTGCCTGGGTTGGGTGGAACACTGAAGCTTTCTTT; CDR3: CAWVGWNTEAFF
D: TRBD2; size: NA; V: TRBV7-3; J: TRBJ2-2; length: 16; DNA: TGTGCCAGCAGCTTACAAGCGGGGTCGAACACCGGGGAGCTGTTTTTT; CDR3: CASSLQAGSNTGELFF
D: NA; size: NA; V: TRBV7-9; J: TRBJ1-1; length: 14; DNA: TGTGCCAGCAGCACGGACACTGGGAACACTGAAGCTTTCTTT; CDR3: CASSTDTGNTEAFF
D: TRBD1; size: NA; V: TRBV15; J: TRBJ1-2; length: 16; DNA: TGTGCCACCAGCAGAGATGGTTTGGGACAGGTCTATGGCTACACCTTC; CDR3: CATSRDGLGQVYGYTF
D: NA; size: NA; V: TRBV6-5; J: TRBJ2-4; length: 16; DNA: TGTGCCAGCAGTTACTCTATGGGGATAGCCAAAAACATTCAGTACTTC; CDR3: CASSYSMGIAKNIQYF
D: NA; size: NA; V: TRBV2; J: TRBJ1-3; length: 17; DNA: TGTGCCAGCACCACCACTGGGGACTGGTACTCTGGAAACACCATATATTTT; CDR3: CASTTTGDWYSGNTIYF
D: NA; size: many; V: TRBV2; J: TRBJ2-7; length: 10; DNA: TGTGCCAGTAGGGGCTACGAGCAGTACTTC; CDR3: CASRGYEQYF
D: TRBD2; size: once; V: TRBV5-1; J: TRBJ2-7; length: 16; DNA: TGCGCCAGCAGCTTGTACGGAGCGGGGGGCTCCTACGAGCAGTACTTC; CDR3: CASSLYGAGGSYEQYF
D: NA; size: NA; V: TRBV5-1; J: TRBJ1-3; length: 15; DNA: TGCGCCAGCAGCTTGGCGGGCAACTCTGGAAACACCATATATTTT; CDR3: CASSLAGNSGNTIYF
D: TRBD1; size: NA; V: TRBV2; J: TRBJ2-7; length: 14; DNA: TGTGCCAGCTGCCGCGGACAGGGGGCATACGAGCAGTACTTC; CDR3: CASCRGQGAYEQYF
D: NA; size: NA; V: TRBV7-3; J: TRBJ2-2; length: 15; DNA: TGTGCCAGCAGCTTAGGTGCCGATATCCCCGGGGAGCTGTTTTTT; CDR3: CASSLGADIPGELFF
D: TRBD2; size: NA; V: TRBV15; J: TRBJ2-1; length: 16; DNA: TGTGCCACCAGCAGCAAAACTAGCGGGAGTGGTAATGAGCAGTTCTTC; CDR3: CATSSKTSGSGNEQFF
D: NA; size: NA; V: TRBV7-2; J: TRBJ2-1; length: 16; DNA: TGTGCCAGCAGCCCCACGCCCCGTAGCGGTAACAATGAGCAGTTCTTC; CDR3: CASSPTPRSGNNEQFF
D: NA; size: NA; V: TRBV20-1; J: TRBJ1-2; length: 11; DNA: TGCAGTGCGCCGACCAGTGGTGGCTACACCTTC; CDR3: CSAPTSGGYTF
D: TRBD1; size: few; V: TRBV7-3; J: TRBJ2-7; length: 14; DNA: TGTGCCAGCAGCTCCCTGGGGCCAGGGGGCGAGCAGTACTTC; CDR3: CASSSLGPGGEQYF
D: TRBD1; size: once; V: TRBV7-8; J: TRBJ1-5; length: 15; DNA: TGTGCCAGCAGCTTAGCGCAGGGGGCGGATCAGCCCCAGCATTTT; CDR3: CASSLAQGADQPQHF
D: TRBD2; size: once; V: TRBV6-1; J: TRBJ2-7; length: 15; DNA: TGTGCCAGCAGCACGTCGACCGGGGGGTCCTACGAGCAGTACTTC; CDR3: CASSTSTGGSYEQYF
D: NA; size: NA; V: TRBV7-9; J: TRBJ1-2; length: 15; DNA: TGTGCCAGCAGCCCCCGAGGGCCGACCCGCTATGGCTACACCTTC; CDR3: CASSPRGPTRYGYTF
D: NA; size: NA; V: TRBV5-4; J: TRBJ2-2; length: 15; DNA: TGTGCCAGCAGCCTGTCGGGACGGAACACCGGGGAGCTGTTTTTT; CDR3: CASSLSGRNTGELFF
D: NA; size: NA; V: TRBV6-5; J: TRBJ2-1; length: 14; DNA: TGTGCCAGCAGTAAACAGGGTACCTACAATGAGCAGTTCTTC; CDR3: CASSKQGTYNEQFF
D: NA; size: NA; V: TRBV7-2; J: TRBJ2-6; length: 17; DNA: TGTGCCAGCAGCTTAGGTTTGGCTGGACCCGGAACCAACGTCCTGACTTTC; CDR3: CASSLGLAGPGTNVLTF
D: TRBD2; size: NA; V: TRBV4-1; J: TRBJ2-7; length: 16; DNA: TGCGCCAGCAGCCCCGGACTAGCGGGAGTTATCTACGAGCAGTACTTC; CDR3: CASSPGLAGVIYEQYF
D: TRBD2; size: NA; V: TRBV6-5; J: TRBJ2-7; length: 15; DNA: TGTGCCAGCAGTTACGGGGCGGGAGGGCCGTTCGAGCAGTACTTC; CDR3: CASSYGAGGPFEQYF
D: NA; size: NA; V: TRBV5-6; J: TRBJ2-1; length: 15; DNA: TGTGCCAGCAGCCCCCGGAGGCGGGGGCGAAATGAGCAGTTCTTC; CDR3: CASSPRRRGRNEQFF
D: NA; size: NA; V: TRBV6-1; J: TRBJ1-2; length: 15; DNA: TGTGCCAGCAGTGATAATCTTTCAGGGAGCTATGGCTACACCTTC; CDR3: CASSDNLSGSYGYTF
D: TRBD1; size: NA; V: TRBV5-1; J: TRBJ1-4; length: 15; DNA: TGCGCCAGCAGCTTGATGACAGGGGATAATGAAAAACTGTTTTTT; CDR3: CASSLMTGDNEKLFF
D: NA; size: once; V: TRBV4-1; J: TRBJ2-5; length: 13; DNA: TGCGCCAGCAGCCAAGCTCGTCTGGAGACCCAGTACTTC; CDR3: CASSQARLETQYF
D: NA; size: NA; V: TRBV7-9; J: TRBJ1-2; length: 15; DNA: TGTGCCAGCAGCTTCCCTACAGGGCTGGTTGAGGGCTACACCTTC; CDR3: CASSFPTGLVEGYTF
D: NA; size: NA; V: TRBV5-4; J: TRBJ1-2; length: 13; DNA: TGTGCCAGCAGCTTCAGGGACGACGGTGGCTACACCTTC; CDR3: CASSFRDDGGYTF